This T cell receptor (beta chain) was captured in a study of CD8 T cells in Susac syndrome. V gave up 0 bases and J gave up 8 bases, with 8 bases separating them. Germline CDR1 is SGHRS and CDR2 is YFSETQ. This CDR3 has 12 residues. Note on this clonotype: Its antigen is undetermined.

Notes on the study in general: The study's TCR sequencing and HLA analysis covered a relatively small number of individuals, and the study acknowledged this.

The RNA, about 0.5 to 1 ug, was put through reverse transcription using random hexamers. TCRdb itself ran the immunoSEQ multiplex PCR reads through MiXCR, one entry per CDR3 protein. The table records about 180,000 distinct CDR3 sequences, approximately 94% of them present only once. TEMRA cells were FACS-enriched, and CD8+ and CD4+ T cells were isolated negatively. This receptor was taken from a human donor with multiple sclerosis. The sequenced sample consisted of CD4+ T cells from PBMCs. The chain carries TRBV5-1 and TRBJ1-1; no clear D. The CDR3 nucleotides read TGCGCCAGCAGCTTGGGAGTCGGGGAAGCTTTCTTT. Encoded protein: CASSLGVGEAFF.